This entry lists 10 T cell receptor beta chains sequenced from one sample in a study of OX40 agonist ivuxolimab in advanced cancers. Produced via immunoSEQ multiplex PCR; TCRdb's table is partial and in-frame only. This sample has approximately 70,000 clones, with approximately 80% found just once. The source material was CD4+ or CD8+ T cells sorted from blood, sampled in a trial of the OX40 agonist ivuxolimab. These receptor sequences come from an adult with an advanced solid tumor such as melanoma, head and neck, liver or kidney cancer.

This sequence joins TRBV10-3 and TRBJ1-2; D not certain. The V gene's germline CDR1 is ENHRY and CDR2 SYGVKD. V gave up 3 bases and J gave up 7 bases, with 15 bases separating them. The CDR3 spans 14 residues. CDR3 residues: CAISDRYDGSGYTF. The CDR3 DNA reads TGTGCCATCAGTGATCGGTATGACGGCTCTGGCTACACCTTC.

The chain recombines TRBV2 with TRBJ2-5; D might be TRBD1 (5 bases). The CDR3 loop spans 14 amino acids. The germline V and J ends were trimmed by 8 bases and 0 bases, with 13 bases remaining between them. Germline V gives CDR1 SNHLY, CDR2 FYNNEI. CDR3 loop: CASHWTFYQETQYF. The CDR3, as DNA: TGTGCCAGCCACTGGACATTCTACCAAGAGACCCAGTACTTC.

The CDR3 nucleotides are TGTGCCAGCAGTTACCGTTCAGGGTACACCGGGGAGCTGTTTTTT. It translates to CASSYRSGYTGELFF. This chain joins TRBV6-6 and TRBJ2-2; maybe TRBD1 (5 bases). The V end was cut by 2 bases, the J end by 3 bases, with 10 bases between. This CDR3 comprises 15 residues. Looked up from germline, CDR1 is MNHNY and CDR2 is SVGAGI (reference sequence).

The chain couples TRBV4-1 to TRBJ2-5; the D is unclear. This CDR3 contains 14 residues. Germline CDR1 and CDR2: MGHRA and YSYEKL. V was pared by 1 base and J by 1 base, with 7 bases between. CDR3 region: CASSQAGFQETQYF. CDR3 nucleotides: TGCGCCAGCAGCCAAGCCGGCTTCCAAGAGACCCAGTACTTC.

The CDR3 region is CASSLGRASYGYTF. In DNA, the CDR3 is TGTGCCAGCAGCCTCGGGAGGGCTTCCTATGGCTACACCTTC. The chain joins TRBV7-9 to TRBJ1-2; D remains unclear. Trimming cost V 5 bases and J 4 bases, with 14 bases left between them. The CDR3 runs 14 residues. Germline loops: CDR1 SEHNR, CDR2 FQNEAQ (reference sequence). The variable domain in full, completed from reference TRBV7-9 and TRBJ1-2, reads DTGVSQNPRHKITKRGQNVTFRCDPISEHNRLYWYRQTLGQGPEFLTYFQNEAQLEKSRLLSDRFSAERPKGSFSTLEIQRTEQGDSAMYLCASSLGRASYGYTFGSGTRLTVV.

CDR3 region: CSASPETQYF. CDR3 nucleotides: TGCAGTGCTAGCCCAGAGACCCAGTACTTC. The chain recombines TRBV20-1 with TRBJ2-5; D gene unclear. Germline V gene sequence: CDR1 DFQATT, CDR2 SNEGSKA (reference sequence). The CDR3 extends over 10 amino acids. Trimming left V 3 bases short and J 4 bases short, with 3 bases between.

This chain joins TRBV7-6 and TRBJ1-2, with D maybe TRBD1 (5 bases). Germline V gives CDR1 SGHVS, CDR2 FNYEAQ. V lost 4 bases and J 2 bases, leaving 8 bases between the germline ends. The CDR3 consists of 13 residues. CDR3 nucleotides: TGTGCCAGCAGCTACCCAGGGAACTATGGCTACACCTTC. As protein: CASSYPGNYGYTF.

J is TRBJ2-3 and V is TRBV27; 10 nucleotides agree with TRBD1. The CDR3 consists of 16 residues. Trimming cost V 6 bases and J 6 bases; bases outside gene matches: 12. Germline CDR1 is MNHEY and CDR2 is SMNVEV (reference sequence). CDR3 bases: TGTGCCAGCAGGCCGACCCGGGACAGGGGAGCGGATACGCAGTATTTT. Its protein product is CASRPTRDRGADTQYF.

The rearrangement joins TRBV30 to TRBJ1-2; tentatively, D is TRBD1 (5 bases). V was clipped by 8 bases and J by 2 bases, with 18 bases between them. The germline CDR1 and CDR2 sequences are GTSNPN and SVGIG (reference sequence). The CDR3 is 14 amino acids. The CDR3 loop is CAILPGTGNYGYTF. The CDR3 DNA reads as TGTGCCATACTACCAGGGACGGGCAACTATGGCTACACCTTC.

This chain connects TRBV18 to TRBJ1-4, with TRBD1 matching 9 bases. Trimming at V came to 2 bases and at J to 6 bases, leaving 4 bases not matched to a gene. The CDR3 spans 15 residues. Germline CDR1 is KGHSH and CDR2 is LQKENI. CDR3 sequence reads: CASSPRTGEDEKLFF. Written as DNA, the CDR3 is TGTGCCAGCTCACCAAGGACAGGGGAAGATGAAAAACTGTTTTTT.